The clone carrying this T cell receptor (beta chain) is a singleton in its sample. These data belong to a study of blood T cell repertoires in COVID-19. TCRdb's copy holds only in-frame clones and misses some; the assay was immunoSEQ multiplex PCR. The sample includes about 200,000 clones, about 80% of them seen just once. Material: peripheral blood. This sequence was found in a human donor with acute or convalescent COVID-19. The donor label of this sample is uncertain.

CDR3 protein: CASSVRGETQYF. The CDR3 DNA sequence: TGCGCCAGCAGCGTCAGGGGAGAGACCCAGTACTTC. The V and J genes are TRBV5-1 and TRBJ2-5; tentative D call: TRBD1 (6 bases). V was trimmed by 4 bases and J by 4 bases, leaving 8 bases between them. Germline V gene data show CDR1 as SGHRS and CDR2 as YFSETQ. This CDR3 contains 12 residues.